This T cell receptor beta chain comes out of a study of blood T cells in healthy people across ages. Study-wide points: Age showed a roughly linear inverse relationship with TCR beta diversity per million T cells. Possibly, changes in expanded clonotypes were confounded because donor CMV status was unknown.

Combining a sample-barcoded 5' primer with a J-beta primer mix, a second PCR ran for roughly 7 to 12 cycles. TCRdb itself ran the 5' RACE reads through MiXCR, one entry per CDR3 protein. The data contain 650,000 to 1,000,000 distinct CDR3 sequences, around 36% of them singletons. V was clipped by 3 bases and J by 3 bases; unmatched bases: 9. Germline CDR1 LGHNA, CDR2 YNFKEQ. The CDR3 runs to 17 residues. For this clonotype: The antigen is not known.

Sequenced input: blood. The origin of this receptor is a man younger than 30 in good health. This chain joins TRBV4-2 and TRBJ1-1; TRBD1 agrees at 11 bases. The CDR3, as DNA: TGTGCCAGCAGCCACGGGACAGGGGGAGGTACGGACACTGAAGCTTTCTTT. This sequence encodes CASSHGTGGGTDTEAFF.